This is a list of T cell receptor beta chains from one sample in a study of T cell responses to AZD1222 COVID-19 vaccine. Repertoires were generated with immunoSEQ multiplex PCR, while TCRdb's copy carries only in-frame clones and drops some. The sample shows roughly 180,000 clones, roughly nine tenths of them seen only once. Sequences were derived from peripheral blood, sampled on day 0 of AZD1222 vaccination. The receptors come from an adult in good health. Both conserved end residues are part of each CDR3. Size values are once, few and many counts, or a class for expanded clones, and some rows have none.

J gene,V gene,clone size,CDR3 protein
TRBJ1-2,TRBV2,-,CASSEGQSAGGYTF
TRBJ2-7,TRBV28,-,CASSLPSGQGAYEQYF
TRBJ1-1,TRBV6-5,-,CASRGQGYTEAFF
TRBJ1-1,TRBV7-8,-,CASSLGGRRTEAFF
TRBJ2-3,TRBV9,-,CASSPTGGGRTDTQYF
TRBJ1-2,TRBV2,-,CASSEGLGTVGYTF
TRBJ1-1,TRBV11-2,-,CASSPWTGMNTEAFF
TRBJ2-2,TRBV5-1,-,CASSTGPTGELFF
TRBJ1-5,TRBV15,-,CATSRVEGSKTQPQHF
TRBJ1-4,TRBV7-9,once,CASSLQGGGEKLFF
TRBJ1-4,TRBV9,once,CASSVGGLPGDEKLFF
TRBJ2-1,TRBV5-8,-,CASSLAGRGYNEQFF
TRBJ1-1,TRBV7-2,once,CASSLAWGPTEAFF
TRBJ2-7,TRBV4-3,-,CASSQDSGTGDEQYF
TRBJ2-7,TRBV4-1,once,CASSQEEWRIERYEQYF
TRBJ1-6,TRBV2,once,CASVEVYNSPLHF
TRBJ2-3,TRBV6-2/TRBV6-3,-,CASSYPREGKVDTQYF
TRBJ2-1,TRBV19,-,CASSMRTGRNEQFF
TRBJ1-2,TRBV9,-,CASTFGVYGYTF
TRBJ2-1,TRBV7-8,-,CASSLVVGLAGVTYNEQFF
TRBJ1-3,TRBV15,-,CATSRDRGLSGNTIYF
TRBJ1-1,TRBV6-5,-,CASTRDVNTEAFF
TRBJ2-5,TRBV15,-,CATRRAYQETQYF
TRBJ2-4,TRBV5-6,-,CASRYGQGAGNIQYF
TRBJ2-2,TRBV7-2,-,CASSSPTKLFF
TRBJ2-2,TRBV19,-,CATQGTGFTGELFF
TRBJ2-2,TRBV7-2,-,CASSGFNTGELFF
TRBJ2-7,TRBV6-5,-,CASRNDRDSQQYF
TRBJ2-7,TRBV28,-,CASSLQFGQVSSYEQYF
TRBJ1-4,TRBV2,-,CASSGINEKLFF
TRBJ1-1,TRBV5-4,-,CASSYPRGTEAFF
TRBJ1-1,TRBV9,-,CASSGGLRMNTEAFF
TRBJ1-5,TRBV28,-,CASSRPGITNQPQHF
TRBJ1-2,TRBV30,-,CAWSGLTTGFYGYTF
TRBJ1-3,TRBV6-5,-,CASRPLRTSGNTIYF
TRBJ1-1,TRBV30,-,CALLSENTEAFF
TRBJ1-6,TRBV30,-,CAWSNQRASPLHF
TRBJ2-1,TRBV4-3,-,CASSQDFGSGSEQFF
TRBJ1-5,TRBV7-2,-,CASSFYSNQPQHF
TRBJ1-3,TRBV7-9,-,CASNGRTSGNTIYF
TRBJ1-1,TRBV4-3,-,CASSQPRDSGGTEAFF
TRBJ2-7,TRBV19,-,CASSIISGSNYEQYF
TRBJ2-7,TRBV6-5,-,CASSTGTVYEQYF
TRBJ1-2,TRBV2,once,CASSNRGANYGYTF
TRBJ2-3,TRBV11-2,-,CASTRTSGTDTQYF
TRBJ1-1,TRBV6-1,-,CASSDGRGNTEAFF
TRBJ1-6,TRBV7-2,-,CASSFYREHSPLHF
TRBJ2-7,TRBV24-1,-,CATSDLGRHEQYF
TRBJ1-1,TRBV5-6,-,CASSLGSYTEAFF
TRBJ2-2,TRBV24-1,-,CATLGQDTGELFF
TRBJ2-7,TRBV2,few,CASRLGLAGVEQYF
TRBJ1-1,TRBV30,-,CAWYSGTGNTEAFF
TRBJ1-4,TRBV28,once,CASSLGIVAGATNEKLFF
TRBJ1-1,TRBV6-2/TRBV6-3,-,CASSYSLTSTEAFF